Reported below is one TCR beta chain. A clone one base away is much larger, so this may be a read error. TCRdb called the 5' RACE reads again in MiXCR, with one record for every CDR3 protein. Counted here are hundreds of thousands of distinct CDR3 sequences, roughly 13% occurring once; the ten biggest clones make up 11% to 15%. This sample is part of a study of T cells after yellow fever vaccination. The germline CDR1 and CDR2 sequences are SGHVS and FQNEAQ. J gave up 5 bases and V 3 bases, and 3 bases lay outside the gene matches. This CDR3 is built from 13 residues. The specimen was PBMCs, collected on the day of the yellow fever booster vaccination. The chain uses TRBV7-8 and TRBJ2-5; 7 bases are a match to TRBD1. This TCR was recovered from a man aged 30-40 years who received the YFV17D yellow fever vaccine. CDR3 bases: TGTGCCAGCAGCTTTACAGGGGACGAGACCCAGTACTTC. This gives the protein CASSFTGDETQYF.